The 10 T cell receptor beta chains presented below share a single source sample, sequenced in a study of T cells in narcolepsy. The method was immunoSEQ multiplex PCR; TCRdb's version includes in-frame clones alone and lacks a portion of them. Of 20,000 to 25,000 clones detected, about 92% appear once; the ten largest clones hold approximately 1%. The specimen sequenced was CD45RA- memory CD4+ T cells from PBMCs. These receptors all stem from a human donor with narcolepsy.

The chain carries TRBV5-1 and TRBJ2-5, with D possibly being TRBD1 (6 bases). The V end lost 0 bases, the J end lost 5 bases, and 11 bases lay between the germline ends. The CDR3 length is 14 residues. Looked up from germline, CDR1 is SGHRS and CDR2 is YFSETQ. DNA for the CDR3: TGCGCCAGCAGCTTGGGCAGGGGTGGGGAGACCCAGTACTTC. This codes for CASSLGRGGETQYF.

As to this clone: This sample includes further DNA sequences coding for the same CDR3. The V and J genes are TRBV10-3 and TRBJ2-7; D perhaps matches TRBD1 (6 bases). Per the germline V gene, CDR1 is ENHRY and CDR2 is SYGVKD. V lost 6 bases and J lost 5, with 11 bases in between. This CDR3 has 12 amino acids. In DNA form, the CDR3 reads TGTGCCATCAGGGGACCAGGGGACGAGCAGTACTTC. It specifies CAIRGPGDEQYF.

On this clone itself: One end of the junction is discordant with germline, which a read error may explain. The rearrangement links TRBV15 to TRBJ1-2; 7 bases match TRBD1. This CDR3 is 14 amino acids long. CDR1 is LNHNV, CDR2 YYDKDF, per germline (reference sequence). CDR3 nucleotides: TGTGCCACCAGTAGAGAGATCCAGGGGGAAGGCTACACCTTC. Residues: CATSREIQGEGYTF.

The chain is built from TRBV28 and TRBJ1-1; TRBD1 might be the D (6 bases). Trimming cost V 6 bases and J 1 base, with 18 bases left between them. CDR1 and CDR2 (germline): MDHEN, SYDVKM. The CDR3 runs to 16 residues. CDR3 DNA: TGTGCCAGCAGGTTAGGGGGTGGGCGGGGGAACACTGAAGCTTTCTTT. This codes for CASRLGGGRGNTEAFF.

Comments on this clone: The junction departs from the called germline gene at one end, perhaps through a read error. This CDR3 is CASSVRTASPETQYF. The CDR3 nucleotides are TGTGCTAGCAGCGTCCGGACAGCCTCTCCGGAGACCCAGTACTTC. The chain links TRBV7-7 to TRBJ2-5, with D tentatively TRBD1 (6 bases). The CDR3 runs 15 residues. The germline gives CDR1 SSHAT, CDR2 FNYEAQ (reference sequence). Full variable domain (remainder filled in from reference TRBV7-7 and TRBJ2-5): GAGVSQSPRYKVTKRGQDVTLRCDPISSHATLYWYQQALGQGPEFLTYFNYEAQPDKSGLPSDRFSAERPEGSISTLTIQRTEQRDSAMYRCASSVRTASPETQYFGPGTRLLVL.

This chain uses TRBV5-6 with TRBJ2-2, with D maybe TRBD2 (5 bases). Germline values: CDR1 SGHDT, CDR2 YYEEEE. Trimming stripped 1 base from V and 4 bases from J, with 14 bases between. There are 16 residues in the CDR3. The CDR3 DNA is TGTGCCAGCAGCTTGTTCCTAGTCAGCGGCACCGGGGAGCTGTTTTTT. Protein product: CASSLFLVSGTGELFF. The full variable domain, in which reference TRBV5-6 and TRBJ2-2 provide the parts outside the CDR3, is DAGVTQSPTHLIKTRGQQVTLRCSPKSGHDTVSWYQQALGQGPQFIFQYYEEEERQRGNFPDRFSGHQFPNYSSELNVNALLLGDSALYLCASSLFLVSGTGELFFGEGSRLTVL.

This chain's CDR3 is CASSRGTGQGAGELFF. As DNA, the CDR3 is TGTGCCAGCAGCCGCGGGACAGGGCAAGGGGCCGGGGAGCTGTTTTTT. This rearrangement joins TRBV4-2 to TRBJ2-2; 9 bases fit TRBD1. This CDR3 has 16 amino acids. Losses at the gene ends were 4 bases for V and 6 bases for J; bases not matched to a gene: 9. CDR1 and CDR2 from the germline V gene are LGHNA and YNFKEQ.

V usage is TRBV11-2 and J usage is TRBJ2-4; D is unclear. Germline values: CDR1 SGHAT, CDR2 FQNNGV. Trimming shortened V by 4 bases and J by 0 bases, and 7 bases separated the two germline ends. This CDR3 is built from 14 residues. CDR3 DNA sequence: TGTGCCAGCAGCTCACGACTAGCCAAAAACATTCAGTACTTC. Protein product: CASSSRLAKNIQYF.

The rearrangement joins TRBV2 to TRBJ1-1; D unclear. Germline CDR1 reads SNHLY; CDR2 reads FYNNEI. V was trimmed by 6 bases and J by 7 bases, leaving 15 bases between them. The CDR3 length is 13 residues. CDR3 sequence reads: CASSAQPTFEAFF. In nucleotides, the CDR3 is TGTGCCAGCAGCGCACAGCCTACCTTTGAAGCTTTCTTT.

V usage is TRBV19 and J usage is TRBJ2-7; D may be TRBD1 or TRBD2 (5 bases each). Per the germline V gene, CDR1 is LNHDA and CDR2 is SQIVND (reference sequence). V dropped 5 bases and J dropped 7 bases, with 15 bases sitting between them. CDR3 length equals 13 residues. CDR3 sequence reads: CASSPRGKWEQYF. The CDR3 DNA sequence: TGTGCCAGTAGTCCCCGGGGCAAGTGGGAGCAGTACTTC.